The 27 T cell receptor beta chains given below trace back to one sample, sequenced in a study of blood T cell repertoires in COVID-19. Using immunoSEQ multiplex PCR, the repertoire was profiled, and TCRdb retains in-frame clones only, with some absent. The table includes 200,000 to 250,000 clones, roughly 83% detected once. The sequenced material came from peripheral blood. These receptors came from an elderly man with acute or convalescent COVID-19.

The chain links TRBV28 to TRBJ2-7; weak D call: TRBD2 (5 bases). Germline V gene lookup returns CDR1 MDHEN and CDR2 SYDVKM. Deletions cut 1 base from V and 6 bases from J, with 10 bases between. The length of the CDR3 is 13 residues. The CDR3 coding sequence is TGTGCCAGCAGTTTATCCCCGCGGGCCGAGCAGTACTTC. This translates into CASSLSPRAEQYF.

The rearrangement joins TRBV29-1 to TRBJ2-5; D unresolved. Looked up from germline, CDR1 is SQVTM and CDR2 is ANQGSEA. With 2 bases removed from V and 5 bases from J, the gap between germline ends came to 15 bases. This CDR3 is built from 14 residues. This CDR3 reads CSVELGAVRETQYF. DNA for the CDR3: TGCAGCGTTGAATTGGGCGCCGTCAGGGAGACCCAGTACTTC.

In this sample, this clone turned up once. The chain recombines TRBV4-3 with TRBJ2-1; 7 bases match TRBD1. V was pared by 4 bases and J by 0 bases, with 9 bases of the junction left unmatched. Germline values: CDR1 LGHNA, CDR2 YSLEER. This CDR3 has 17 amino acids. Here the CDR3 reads CASSPQAQGVSYNEQFF. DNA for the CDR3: TGCGCCAGCAGCCCCCAGGCTCAGGGGGTCTCCTACAATGAGCAGTTCTTC.

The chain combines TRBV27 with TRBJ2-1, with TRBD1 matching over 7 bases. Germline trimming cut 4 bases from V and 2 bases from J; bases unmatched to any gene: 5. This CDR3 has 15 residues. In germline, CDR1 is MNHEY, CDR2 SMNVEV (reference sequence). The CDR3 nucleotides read TGTGCCAGCAGTTGGCAAGGGGGCACCTACAATGAGCAGTTCTTC. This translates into CASSWQGGTYNEQFF.

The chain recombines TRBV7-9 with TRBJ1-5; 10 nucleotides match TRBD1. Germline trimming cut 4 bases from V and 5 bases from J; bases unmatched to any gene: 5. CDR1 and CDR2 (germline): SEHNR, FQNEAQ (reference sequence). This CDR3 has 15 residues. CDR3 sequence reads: CASSSWTGGDQPQHF. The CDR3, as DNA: TGTGCCAGCAGCTCCTGGACAGGGGGAGATCAGCCCCAGCATTTT.

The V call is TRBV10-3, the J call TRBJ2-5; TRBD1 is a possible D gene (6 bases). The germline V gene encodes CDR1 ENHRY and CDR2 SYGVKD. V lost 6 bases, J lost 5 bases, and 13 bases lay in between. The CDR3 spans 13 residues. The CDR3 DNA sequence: TGTGCCATCAGAGGGGACACCGAGGAGACCCAGTACTTC. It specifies CAIRGDTEETQYF.

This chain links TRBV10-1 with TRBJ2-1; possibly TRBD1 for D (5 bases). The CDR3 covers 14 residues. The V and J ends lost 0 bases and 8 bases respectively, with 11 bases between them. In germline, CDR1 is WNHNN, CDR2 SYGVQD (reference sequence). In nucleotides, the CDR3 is TGCGCCAGCAGTGAGTCGGCAGGGTTGGATGAGCAGTTCTTC. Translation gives CASSESAGLDEQFF.

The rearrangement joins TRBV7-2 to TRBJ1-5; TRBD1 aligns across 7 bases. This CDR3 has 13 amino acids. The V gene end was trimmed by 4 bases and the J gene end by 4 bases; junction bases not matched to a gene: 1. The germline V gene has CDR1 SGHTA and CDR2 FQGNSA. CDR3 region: CASSSGGNQPQHF. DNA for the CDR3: TGTGCCAGCAGCTCAGGGGGGAATCAGCCCCAGCATTTT.

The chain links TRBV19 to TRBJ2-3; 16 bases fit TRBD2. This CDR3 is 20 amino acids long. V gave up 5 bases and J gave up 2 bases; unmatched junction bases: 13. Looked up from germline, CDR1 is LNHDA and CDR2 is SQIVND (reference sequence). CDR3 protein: CASSAPGLAGGSSYTDTQYF. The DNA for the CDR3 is TGTGCCAGTAGTGCCCCGGGACTAGCGGGGGGGAGCAGTTACACAGATACGCAGTATTTT. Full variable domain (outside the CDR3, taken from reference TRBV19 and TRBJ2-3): DGGITQSPKYLFRKEGQNVTLSCEQNLNHDAMYWYRQDPGQGLRLIYYSQIVNDFQKGDIAEGYSVSREKKESFPLTVTSAQKNPTAFYLCASSAPGLAGGSSYTDTQYFGPGTRLTVL.

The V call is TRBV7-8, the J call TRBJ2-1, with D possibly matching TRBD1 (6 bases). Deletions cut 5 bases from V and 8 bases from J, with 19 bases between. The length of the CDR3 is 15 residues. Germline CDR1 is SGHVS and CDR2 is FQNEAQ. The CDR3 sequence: CASSPPATGSHEQFF. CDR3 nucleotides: TGTGCCAGCAGCCCGCCGGCAACAGGGTCGCATGAGCAGTTCTTC.

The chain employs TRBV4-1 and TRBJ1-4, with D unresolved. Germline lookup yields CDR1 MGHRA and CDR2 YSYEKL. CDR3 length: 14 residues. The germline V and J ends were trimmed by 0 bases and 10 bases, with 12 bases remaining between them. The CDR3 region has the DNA TGCGCCAGCAGCCAAGATTTGCCCCGGGGAAAACTGTTTTTT. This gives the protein CASSQDLPRGKLFF.

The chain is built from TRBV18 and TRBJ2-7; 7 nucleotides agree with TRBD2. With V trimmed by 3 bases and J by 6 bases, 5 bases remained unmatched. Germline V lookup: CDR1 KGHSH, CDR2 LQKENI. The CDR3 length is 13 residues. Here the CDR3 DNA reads TGTGCCAGCTCACCGCTCAGGGAGGGCGAGCAGTACTTC. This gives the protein CASSPLREGEQYF.

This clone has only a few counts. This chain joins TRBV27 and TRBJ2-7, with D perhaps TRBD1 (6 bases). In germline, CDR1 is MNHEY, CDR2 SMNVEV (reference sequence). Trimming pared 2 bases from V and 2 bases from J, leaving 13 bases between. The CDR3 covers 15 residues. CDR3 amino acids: CASSLRWDTPYEQYF. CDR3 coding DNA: TGTGCCAGCAGTTTACGCTGGGACACCCCCTACGAGCAGTACTTC.

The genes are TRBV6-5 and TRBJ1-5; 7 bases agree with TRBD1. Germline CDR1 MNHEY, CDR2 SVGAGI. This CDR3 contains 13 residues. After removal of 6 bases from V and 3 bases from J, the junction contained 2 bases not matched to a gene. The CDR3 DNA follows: TGTGCCAGCAGGGGACAGCTCAATCAGCCCCAGCATTTT. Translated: CASRGQLNQPQHF.

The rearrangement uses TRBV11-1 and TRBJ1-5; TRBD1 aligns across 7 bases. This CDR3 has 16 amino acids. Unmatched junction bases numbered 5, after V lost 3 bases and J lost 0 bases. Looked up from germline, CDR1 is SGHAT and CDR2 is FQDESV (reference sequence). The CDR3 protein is CASSLVTGDSNQPQHF. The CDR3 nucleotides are TGTGCCAGCAGCTTGGTCACAGGGGATAGCAATCAGCCCCAGCATTTT.

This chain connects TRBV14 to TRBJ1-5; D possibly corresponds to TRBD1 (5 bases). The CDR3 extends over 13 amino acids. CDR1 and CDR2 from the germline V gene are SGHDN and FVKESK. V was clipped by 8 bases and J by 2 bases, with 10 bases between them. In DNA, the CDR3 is TGTGCCAGCGTGCAGGGTGGCAATCAGCCCCAGCATTTT. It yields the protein CASVQGGNQPQHF. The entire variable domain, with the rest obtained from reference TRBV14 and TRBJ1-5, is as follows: EAGVTQFPSHSVIEKGQTVTLRCDPISGHDNLYWYRRVMGKEIKFLLHFVKESKQDESGMPNNRFLAERTGGTYSTLKVQPAELEDSGVYFCASVQGGNQPQHFGDGTRLSIL.

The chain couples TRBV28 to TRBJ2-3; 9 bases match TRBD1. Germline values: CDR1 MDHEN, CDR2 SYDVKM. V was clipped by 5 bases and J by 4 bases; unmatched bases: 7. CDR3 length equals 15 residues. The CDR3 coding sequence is TGTGCCAGCAGTGGGGACAGGGTGAGGGCAGATACGCAGTATTTT. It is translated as CASSGDRVRADTQYF.

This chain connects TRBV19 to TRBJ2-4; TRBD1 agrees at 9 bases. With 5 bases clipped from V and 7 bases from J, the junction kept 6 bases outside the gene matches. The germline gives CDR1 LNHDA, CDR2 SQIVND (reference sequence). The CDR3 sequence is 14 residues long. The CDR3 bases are TGTGCCAGTAGTCCCACAGGGGGCGGGAACATTCAGTACTTC. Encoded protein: CASSPTGGGNIQYF.

DNA for the CDR3: TGCGCCAGCAGCCCTAGCGGGACCTCCTACAATGAGCAGTTCTTC. Translation: CASSPSGTSYNEQFF. The chain carries TRBV5-1 and TRBJ2-1; TRBD2 matches at 9 bases. Trimming removed 4 bases from V and 0 bases from J; junction bases left unmatched: 2. The CDR3 runs 15 residues. Germline V CDR1 and CDR2: SGHRS, YFSETQ.

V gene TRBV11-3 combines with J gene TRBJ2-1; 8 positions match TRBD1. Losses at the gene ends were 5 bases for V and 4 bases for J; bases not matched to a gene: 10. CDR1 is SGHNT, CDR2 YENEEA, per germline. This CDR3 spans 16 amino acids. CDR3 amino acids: CASSPRSDRGYNEQFF. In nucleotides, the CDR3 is TGTGCCAGCAGCCCGAGAAGCGACAGGGGATACAATGAGCAGTTCTTC.

The CDR3 bases are TGTGCCAGCAGCGTAGGGGGATTGGAGGTTCGTGGCTACACCTTC. Translation gives CASSVGGLEVRGYTF. The genes are TRBV9 and TRBJ1-2, with no clear D. Per germline, CDR1 SGDLS and CDR2 YYNGEE. This CDR3 spans 15 amino acids. Trimming cost V 0 bases and J 7 bases, with 16 bases left between them. Full variable domain (rest looked up from reference TRBV9 and TRBJ1-2): DSGVTQTPKHLITATGQRVTLRCSPRSGDLSVYWYQQSLDQGLQFLIQYYNGEERAKGNILERFSAQQFPDLHSELNLSSLELGDSALYFCASSVGGLEVRGYTFGSGTRLTVV.

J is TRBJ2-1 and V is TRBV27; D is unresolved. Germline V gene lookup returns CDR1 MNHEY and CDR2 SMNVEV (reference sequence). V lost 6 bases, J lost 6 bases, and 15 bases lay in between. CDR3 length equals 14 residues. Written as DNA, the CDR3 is TGTGCCAGCAGCCAAAGTCGGGTTTTCAATGAGCAGTTCTTC. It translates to CASSQSRVFNEQFF.

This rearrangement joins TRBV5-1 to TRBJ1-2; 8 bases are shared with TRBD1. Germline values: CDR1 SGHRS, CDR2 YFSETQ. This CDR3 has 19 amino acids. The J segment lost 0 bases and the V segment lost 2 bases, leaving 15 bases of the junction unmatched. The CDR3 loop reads CASSFPRDRTISSNYGYTF. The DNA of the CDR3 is TGCGCCAGCAGCTTCCCCCGGGACAGGACTATCTCTTCTAACTATGGCTACACCTTC.

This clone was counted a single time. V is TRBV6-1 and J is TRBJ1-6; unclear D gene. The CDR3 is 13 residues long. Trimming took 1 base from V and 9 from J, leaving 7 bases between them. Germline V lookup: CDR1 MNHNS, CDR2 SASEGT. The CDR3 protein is CASSEGAVSPLHF. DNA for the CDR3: TGTGCCAGCAGTGAAGGGGCAGTTTCACCCCTCCACTTT.

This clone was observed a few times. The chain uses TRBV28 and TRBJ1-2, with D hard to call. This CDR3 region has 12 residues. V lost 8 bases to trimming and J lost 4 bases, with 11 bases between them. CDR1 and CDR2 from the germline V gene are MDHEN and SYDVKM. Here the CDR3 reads CASRVFGYGYTF. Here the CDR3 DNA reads TGTGCCAGCCGAGTGTTCGGCTATGGCTACACCTTC.

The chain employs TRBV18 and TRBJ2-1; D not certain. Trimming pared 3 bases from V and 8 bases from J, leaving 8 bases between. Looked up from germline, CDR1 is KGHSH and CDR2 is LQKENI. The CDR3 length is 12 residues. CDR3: CASSPLEDEQFF. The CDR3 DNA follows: TGTGCCAGCTCACCCCTAGAGGATGAGCAGTTCTTC.

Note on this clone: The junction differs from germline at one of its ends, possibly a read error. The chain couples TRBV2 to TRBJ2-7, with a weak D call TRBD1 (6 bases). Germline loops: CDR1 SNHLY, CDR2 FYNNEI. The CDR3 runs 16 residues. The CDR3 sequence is CASIEYRAGRTYEQYF. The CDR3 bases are TGTGCCAGCATTGAATACAGGGCGGGCAGGACCTACGAGCAGTACTTC.